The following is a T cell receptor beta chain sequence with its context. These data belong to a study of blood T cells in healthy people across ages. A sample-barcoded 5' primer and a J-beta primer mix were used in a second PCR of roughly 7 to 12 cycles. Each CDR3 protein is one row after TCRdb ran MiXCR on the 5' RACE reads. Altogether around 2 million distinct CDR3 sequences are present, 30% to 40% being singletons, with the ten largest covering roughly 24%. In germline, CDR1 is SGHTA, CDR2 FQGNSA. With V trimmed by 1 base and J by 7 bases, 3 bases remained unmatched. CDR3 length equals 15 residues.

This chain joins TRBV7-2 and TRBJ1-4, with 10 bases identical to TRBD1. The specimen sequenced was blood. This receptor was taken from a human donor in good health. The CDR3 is CASSLGTGGAEKLFF. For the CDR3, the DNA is TGTGCCAGCAGCTTAGGGACAGGGGGTGCTGAAAAACTGTTTTTT. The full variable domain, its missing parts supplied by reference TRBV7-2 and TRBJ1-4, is GAGVSQSPSNKVTEKGKDVELRCDPISGHTALYWYRQSLGQGLEFLIYFQGNSAPDKSGLPSDRFSAERTGGSVSTLTIQRTQQEDSAVYLCASSLGTGGAEKLFFGSGTQLSVL.